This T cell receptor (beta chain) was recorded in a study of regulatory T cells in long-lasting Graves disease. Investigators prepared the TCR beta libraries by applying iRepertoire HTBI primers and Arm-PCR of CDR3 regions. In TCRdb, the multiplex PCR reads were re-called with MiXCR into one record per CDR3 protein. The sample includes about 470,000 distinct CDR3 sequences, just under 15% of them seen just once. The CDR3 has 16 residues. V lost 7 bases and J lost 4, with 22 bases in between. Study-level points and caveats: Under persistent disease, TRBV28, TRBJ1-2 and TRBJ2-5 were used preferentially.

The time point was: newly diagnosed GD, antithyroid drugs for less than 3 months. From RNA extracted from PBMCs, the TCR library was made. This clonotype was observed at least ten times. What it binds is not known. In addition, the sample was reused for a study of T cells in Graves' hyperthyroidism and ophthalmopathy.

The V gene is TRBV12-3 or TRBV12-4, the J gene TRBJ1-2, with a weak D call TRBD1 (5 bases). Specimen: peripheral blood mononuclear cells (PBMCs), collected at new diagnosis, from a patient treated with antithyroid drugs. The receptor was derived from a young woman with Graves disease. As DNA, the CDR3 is TGTGCCAGCACCACGGGAGACTGGGGGGTCTCCTATGGCTACACCTTC. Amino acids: CASTTGDWGVSYGYTF.